The 4 T cell receptor beta chains given below trace back to one sample, sequenced in a study of shared clonotypes between healthy human individuals. Generated by immunoSEQ multiplex PCR, the TCRdb table keeps only in-frame clones and is missing some. The repertoire holds about 520,000 clones, with approximately 84% as singletons. The sequenced material came from PBMCs. These receptors all stem from a woman aged 40 to 50 in good health. Some clones in this sample may be carry-over from other donors' samples.

V gene TRBV19 combines with J gene TRBJ1-2, with 9 positions matching TRBD1. Germline loops: CDR1 LNHDA, CDR2 SQIVND (reference sequence). The V segment lost 5 bases and the J segment 6 bases; nucleotides outside the gene matches: 10. The CDR3 extends over 15 amino acids. The CDR3 loop reads CASSDTGTGRDGYTF. The CDR3 nucleotides read TGTGCCAGTAGTGACACCGGGACAGGGAGGGATGGCTACACCTTC.

J is TRBJ2-2 and V is TRBV7-9; 8 bases are a match to TRBD1. The CDR3 is made up of 17 amino acids. Germline V gene data show CDR1 as SEHNR and CDR2 as FQNEAQ (reference sequence). V gave up 10 bases and J gave up 5 bases; unmatched junction bases: 18. The CDR3 nucleotides read TGTGCCACCGGTGGACAGGGTGTACTAACGGGGACCGGGGAGCTGTTTTTT. This encodes CATGGQGVLTGTGELFF.

The sample holds many counts of this clone. The chain recombines TRBV6-1 with TRBJ2-7; TRBD1 matches at 8 bases. The junction had 9 bases not matched to a gene; V was cut back by 6 bases and J by 5 bases. Germline CDR1 is MNHNS and CDR2 is SASEGT. The CDR3 sequence is 14 residues long. The CDR3 DNA is TGTGCCAGCAGAGGACAGGGAGAAATCCACGAGCAGTACTTC. Its translation: CASRGQGEIHEQYF.

Comments on this clone: This probably arose from a read error, given a far larger clone one base away. The genes are TRBV4-3 and TRBJ2-5; the match to TRBD2 covers 16 bases. CDR3 size: 18 residues. The junction had 10 bases not matched to a gene; V was cut back by 4 bases and J by 5 bases. Germline loops: CDR1 LGHNA, CDR2 YSLEER. CDR3 sequence (DNA): TGCGCCAGCAGCCTCTACACCGGGACTAGCGGGAGGGGGGAGACCCAGTACTTC. This codes for CASSLYTGTSGRGETQYF.